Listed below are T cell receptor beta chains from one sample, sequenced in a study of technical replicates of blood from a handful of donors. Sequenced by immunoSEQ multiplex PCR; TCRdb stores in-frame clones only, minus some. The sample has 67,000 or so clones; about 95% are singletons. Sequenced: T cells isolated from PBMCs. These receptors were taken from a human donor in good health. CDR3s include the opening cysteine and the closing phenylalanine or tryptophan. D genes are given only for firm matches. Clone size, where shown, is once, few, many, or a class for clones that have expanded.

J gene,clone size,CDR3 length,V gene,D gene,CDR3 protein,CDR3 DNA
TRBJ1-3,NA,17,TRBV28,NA,CASSLSSGSVSGNTIYF,TGTGCCAGCAGTTTATCGTCAGGCTCCGTCTCTGGAAACACCATATATTTT
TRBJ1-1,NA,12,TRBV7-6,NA,CASSTEGTEAFF,TGTGCCAGCAGTACAGAGGGCACTGAAGCTTTCTTT
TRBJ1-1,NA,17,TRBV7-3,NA,CASSLWDKEGLNTEAFF,TGTGCCAGCAGCTTATGGGACAAAGAAGGACTGAACACTGAAGCTTTCTTT
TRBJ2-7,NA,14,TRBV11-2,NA,CASSLGGGGYEQYF,TGTGCCAGCAGCTTAGGAGGTGGTGGCTACGAGCAGTACTTC
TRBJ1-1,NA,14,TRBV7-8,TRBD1,CASSAGTGRWEAFF,TGTGCCAGCAGCGCGGGGACAGGGAGGTGGGAAGCTTTCTTT
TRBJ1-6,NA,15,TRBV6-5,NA,CASTFRARANSPLHF,TGTGCCAGCACTTTCCGGGCCAGGGCGAATTCACCCCTCCACTTT
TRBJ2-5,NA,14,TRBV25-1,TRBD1,CASSGQGGLETQYF,TGTGCCAGCAGCGGACAGGGGGGTTTGGAGACCCAGTACTTC
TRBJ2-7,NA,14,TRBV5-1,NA,CASSLPDSPREQYF,TGCGCCAGCAGCTTACCGGACAGTCCGAGGGAGCAGTACTTC
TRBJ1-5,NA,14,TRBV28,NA,CASSLGAFGQPQHF,TGTGCCAGCAGTTTGGGAGCCTTTGGGCAGCCCCAGCATTTT
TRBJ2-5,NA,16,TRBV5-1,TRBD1,CASGPSGTGGEETQYF,TGCGCCAGCGGGCCCTCGGGGACAGGCGGGGAAGAGACCCAGTACTTC
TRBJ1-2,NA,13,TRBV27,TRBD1,CASTNGQGYGYTF,TGTGCCAGCACCAATGGACAGGGCTATGGCTACACCTTC
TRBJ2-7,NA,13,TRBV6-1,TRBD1,CASSQQGTDEQYF,TGTGCCAGCAGCCAACAGGGGACGGACGAGCAGTACTTC
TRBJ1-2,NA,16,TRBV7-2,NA,CASSFYGSIEGDGYTF,TGTGCCAGCAGCTTTTATGGGAGTATCGAGGGGGACGGCTACACCTTC
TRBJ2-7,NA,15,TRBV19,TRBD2,CASSPGTSGFYEQYF,TGTGCCAGTAGTCCGGGGACTAGCGGCTTTTACGAGCAGTACTTC
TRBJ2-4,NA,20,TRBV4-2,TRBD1,CASSQEGQGVSRLAKNIQYF,TGTGCCAGCAGCCAAGAGGGACAGGGGGTGTCTCGCTTAGCCAAAAACATTCAGTACTTC
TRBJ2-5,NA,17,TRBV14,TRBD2,CASSLGLAGGYLETQYF,TGTGCCAGCAGCCTGGGACTAGCGGGAGGGTATTTGGAGACCCAGTACTTC
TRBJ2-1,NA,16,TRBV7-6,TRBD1,CASSLGGTGVYNEQFF,TGTGCCAGCAGCTTAGGGGGGACAGGGGTCTACAATGAGCAGTTCTTC
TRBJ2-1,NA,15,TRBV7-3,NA,CASSLAVGMTHEQFF,TGTGCCAGCAGCTTAGCGGTGGGTATGACCCATGAGCAGTTCTTC
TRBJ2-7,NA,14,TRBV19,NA,CASKGRGSDYEQYF,TGTGCCAGTAAGGGAAGGGGGAGCGACTACGAGCAGTACTTC
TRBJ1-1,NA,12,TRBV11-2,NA,CASSPQATEAFF,TGTGCCAGCAGCCCTCAGGCCACTGAAGCTTTCTTT
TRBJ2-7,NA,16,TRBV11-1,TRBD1,CASSPRDRGSLYEQYF,TGTGCCAGCAGCCCCCGGGACAGGGGTTCGTTATACGAGCAGTACTTC
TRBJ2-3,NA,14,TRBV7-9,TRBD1,CASSLGTGTDTQYF,TGTGCCAGCAGCTTGGGGACAGGGACAGATACGCAGTATTTT
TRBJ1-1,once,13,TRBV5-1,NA,CASSLAGPTEAFF,TGCGCCAGCAGCTTGGCAGGTCCGACTGAAGCTTTCTTT
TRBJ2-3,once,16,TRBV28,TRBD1,CASSLTDRGGADTQYF,TGTGCCAGCAGTTTAACCGACAGGGGTGGGGCAGATACGCAGTATTTT
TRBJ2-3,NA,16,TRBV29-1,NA,CSVKRDILLSTDTQYF,TGCAGCGTTAAACGGGACATATTACTCTCCACAGATACGCAGTATTTT
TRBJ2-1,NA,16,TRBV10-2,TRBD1,CASNHRDRGIPNEQFF,TGCGCCAGCAACCACCGGGACAGGGGTATACCCAATGAGCAGTTCTTC
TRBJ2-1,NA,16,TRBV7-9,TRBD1,CASSPRDRLAYNEQFF,TGTGCCAGCAGCCCCCGGGACAGGTTAGCCTACAATGAGCAGTTCTTC
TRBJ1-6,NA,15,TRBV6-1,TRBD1,CASSADRASNSPLHF,TGTGCCAGCAGTGCCGACAGGGCCTCTAATTCACCCCTCCACTTT
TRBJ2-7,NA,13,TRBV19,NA,CASSIRGLGEQYF,TGTGCCAGTAGTATTCGGGGGTTGGGTGAGCAGTACTTC
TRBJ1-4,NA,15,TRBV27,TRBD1,CASSDTGAFNEKLFF,TGTGCCAGCAGTGACACAGGGGCCTTTAATGAAAAACTGTTTTTT
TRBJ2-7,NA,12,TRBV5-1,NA,CASGDTPYEQYF,TGCGCCAGCGGGGACACACCCTACGAGCAGTACTTC
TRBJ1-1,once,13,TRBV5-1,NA,CASSLGTGTEAFF,TGCGCCAGCAGCTTGGGAACGGGCACTGAAGCTTTCTTT
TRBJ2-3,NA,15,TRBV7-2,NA,CASSPDYWGTDTQYF,TGTGCCAGCAGCCCGGACTATTGGGGCACAGATACGCAGTATTTT
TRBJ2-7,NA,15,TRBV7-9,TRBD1,CASSFGDRGQDEQYF,TGTGCCAGCAGCTTTGGGGACAGGGGGCAGGACGAGCAGTACTTC
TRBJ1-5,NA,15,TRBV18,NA,CASSLGATINQPQHF,TGTGCCAGCTCACTGGGAGCAACAATCAATCAGCCCCAGCATTTT
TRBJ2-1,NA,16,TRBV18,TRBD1,CASSPPGQGRINEQFF,TGTGCCAGCTCACCACCCGGACAGGGGAGGATCAATGAGCAGTTCTTC
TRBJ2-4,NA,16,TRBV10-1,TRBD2,CASSEFAGVVKNIQYF,TGCGCCAGCAGTGAGTTCGCGGGAGTGGTCAAAAACATTCAGTACTTC
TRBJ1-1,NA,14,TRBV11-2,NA,CASSPDRRNTEAFF,TGTGCCAGCAGCCCCGATCGGAGGAACACTGAAGCTTTCTTT
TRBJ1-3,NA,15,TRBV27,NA,CASSEGGYSGNTIYF,TGTGCCAGCAGTGAAGGCGGATACTCTGGAAACACCATATATTTT
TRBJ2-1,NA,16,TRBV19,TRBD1,CASSEDRGGFFYEQFF,TGTGCCAGTAGTGAAGACAGGGGCGGCTTTTTCTATGAGCAGTTCTTC
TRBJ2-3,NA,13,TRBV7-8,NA,CASSRGPRDTQYF,TGTGCCAGCAGCCGAGGCCCAAGGGATACGCAGTATTTT
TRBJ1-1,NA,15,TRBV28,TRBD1,CASSPSTGYDTEAFF,TGTGCCAGCAGTCCTTCGACAGGGTACGACACTGAAGCTTTCTTT
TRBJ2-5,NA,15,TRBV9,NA,CASSVAGGAQETQYF,TGTGCCAGCAGCGTAGCCGGGGGTGCGCAAGAGACCCAGTACTTC
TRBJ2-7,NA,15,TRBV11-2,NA,CASSPTTGRRYEQYF,TGTGCCAGCAGCCCTACGACAGGGAGGCGCTACGAGCAGTACTTC
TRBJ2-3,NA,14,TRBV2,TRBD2,CALLAGDSTDTQYF,TGTGCCCTTTTGGCGGGGGATAGCACAGATACGCAGTATTTT
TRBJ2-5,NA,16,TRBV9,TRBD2,CASSVGGRVSQETQYF,TGTGCCAGCAGCGTAGGAGGGAGGGTGTCGCAAGAGACCCAGTACTTC
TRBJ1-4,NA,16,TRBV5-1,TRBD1,CASTEREGATNEKLFF,TGCGCCAGTACCGAGCGCGAGGGGGCGACTAATGAAAAACTGTTTTTT
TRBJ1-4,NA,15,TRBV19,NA,CASSTWVRDREKLFF,TGTGCCAGTAGTACCTGGGTTCGAGACAGGGAAAAACTGTTTTTT
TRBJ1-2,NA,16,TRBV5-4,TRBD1,CASSPGQARPGEGYTF,TGTGCCAGCAGCCCCGGACAGGCCAGGCCAGGTGAAGGCTACACCTTC
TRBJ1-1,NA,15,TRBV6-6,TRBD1,CASSYQQGASTEAFF,TGTGCCAGCAGTTATCAACAGGGGGCGTCGACTGAAGCTTTCTTT
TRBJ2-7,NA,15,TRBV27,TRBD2,CASRTLSREGYEQYF,TGTGCCAGCAGAACTCTTTCTCGGGAGGGGTACGAGCAGTACTTC
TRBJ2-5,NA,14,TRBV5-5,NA,CASSLARGEETQYF,TGTGCCAGCAGCTTGGCCAGGGGGGAAGAGACCCAGTACTTC
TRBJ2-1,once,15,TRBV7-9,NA,CASSPTAMADNEQFF,TGTGCCAGCAGCCCCACCGCCATGGCGGACAATGAGCAGTTCTTC
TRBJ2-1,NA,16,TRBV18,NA,CASSPWGDVTYNEQFF,TGTGCCAGCTCACCATGGGGAGATGTAACCTACAATGAGCAGTTCTTC
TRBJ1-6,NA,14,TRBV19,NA,CATKLQTGISPLHF,TGTGCCACCAAACTACAAACAGGGATTTCACCCCTCCACTTT